The T cell receptor beta chain described here comes from a study of human T cells and chemical hapten exposure. Study background: Mostly female, the patients presented with alopecia areata, totalis or universalis.

The sample's time point: pre-sensitization, week 0. Indicated treatment: therapeutic diphenylcyclopropenone sensitization with weekly scalp DPC. This clonotype was picked up a small number of times. Its specificity is unknown. TCRdb independently ran MiXCR on the RACE reads; one entry per CDR3 protein. The sample records about 300,000 distinct CDR3 sequences, 5.5% being singletons. V lost 8 bases and J 0 bases, leaving 21 bases between the germline ends. The CDR3 runs to 17 residues. The study's findings and limits: Once DPC sensitization occurred, TCRs above 1 in 1000 frequency showed no change. Alopecia affected the donors, so their immune response may differ from healthy people's. The formation of large CDR3 similarity clusters by expanded TCRs significantly exceeded that of controls.

The sample in question was whole blood, obtained in connection with sensitization to the hapten diphenylcyclopropenone (DPC). The chain uses TRBV12-3 or TRBV12-4 and TRBJ2-3; D is possibly TRBD2 (7 bases). The source is a woman under 30 with alopecia areata. Some clones in this sample may be carry-over from other donors' samples. This chain's CDR3 is CASLNLGGGASTDTQYF. Here the CDR3 DNA reads TGTGCCAGCTTGAACTTGGGTGGGGGGGCTAGCACAGATACGCAGTATTTT.